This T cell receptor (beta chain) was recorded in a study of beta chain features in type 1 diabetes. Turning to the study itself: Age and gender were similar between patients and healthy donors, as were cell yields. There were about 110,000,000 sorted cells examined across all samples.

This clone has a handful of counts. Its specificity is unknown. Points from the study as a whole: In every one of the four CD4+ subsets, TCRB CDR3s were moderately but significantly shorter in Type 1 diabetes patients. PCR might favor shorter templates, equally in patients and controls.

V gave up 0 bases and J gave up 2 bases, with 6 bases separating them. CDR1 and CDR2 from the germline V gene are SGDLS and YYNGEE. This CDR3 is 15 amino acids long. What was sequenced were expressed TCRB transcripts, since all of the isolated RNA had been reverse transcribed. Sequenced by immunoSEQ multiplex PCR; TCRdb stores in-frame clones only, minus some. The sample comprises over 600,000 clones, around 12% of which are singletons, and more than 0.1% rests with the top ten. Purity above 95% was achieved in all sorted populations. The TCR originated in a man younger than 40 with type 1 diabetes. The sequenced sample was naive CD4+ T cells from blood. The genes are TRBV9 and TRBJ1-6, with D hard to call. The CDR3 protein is CASSVGAAYNSPLHF. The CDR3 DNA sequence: TGTGCCAGCAGCGTAGGGGCAGCCTATAATTCACCCCTCCACTTT.